This T cell receptor (beta chain) is from a study of T cell clonotyping in hematopoietic cell transplantation. With regard to this clone: Its target is unknown.

Trimming removed 4 bases at V and 4 bases at J, with 15 bases between. CDR1 is SGHRS and CDR2 is YFSETQ in the germline V gene. CDR3 size: 15 residues. Assay used: immunoSEQ multiplex PCR; TCRdb lists only in-frame clones, some missing. The data contain about 69,000 clones, around 94% of them seen just once; the ten biggest clones take up 1.6%. Study outcomes and limitations: After transplant, recipient diversity fell while pathologically expanded clonotypes grew through day 180.

The source is a man between 50 and 59 years old in good health. Some clones in this sample may be carry-over from other donors' samples. The chain combines TRBV5-1 with TRBJ1-5; the D gene is possibly TRBD1 (6 bases). The source material was peripheral blood mononuclear cells. In DNA, the CDR3 is TGCGCCAGCAGCCCGGGCGGACAGCCTAATCAGCCCCAGCATTTT. Encoded protein: CASSPGGQPNQPQHF.